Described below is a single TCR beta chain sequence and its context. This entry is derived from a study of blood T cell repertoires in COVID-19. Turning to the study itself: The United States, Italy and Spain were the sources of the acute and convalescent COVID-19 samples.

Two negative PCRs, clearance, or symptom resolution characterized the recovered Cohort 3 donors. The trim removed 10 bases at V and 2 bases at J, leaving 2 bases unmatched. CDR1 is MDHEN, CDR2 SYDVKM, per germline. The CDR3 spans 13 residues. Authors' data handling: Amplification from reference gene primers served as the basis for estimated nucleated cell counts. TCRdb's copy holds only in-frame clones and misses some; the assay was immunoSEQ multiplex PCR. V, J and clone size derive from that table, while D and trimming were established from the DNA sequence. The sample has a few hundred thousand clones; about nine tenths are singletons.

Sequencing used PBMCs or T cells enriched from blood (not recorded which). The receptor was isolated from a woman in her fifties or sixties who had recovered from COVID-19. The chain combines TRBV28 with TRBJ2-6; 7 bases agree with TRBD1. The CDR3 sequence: CATGQAGANVLTF. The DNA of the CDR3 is TGTGCCACCGGACAGGCTGGGGCCAACGTCCTGACTTTC.